The rows below give T cell receptor beta chains drawn from one sample of a study of OX40 agonist ivuxolimab in advanced cancers. The data were produced by immunoSEQ multiplex PCR, yet TCRdb's version contains in-frame clones alone and is incomplete. This sample has tens of thousands of clones, with over 60% found just once. Specimen: CD4+ or CD8+ T cells sorted from blood, collected in a trial of the OX40 agonist ivuxolimab. These TCRs come from an adult with an advanced solid tumor such as melanoma, head and neck, liver or kidney cancer. Each CDR3 is given with its conserved first and last residue. The D gene is left open where the match is weak.

CDR3aa: CASSLPLLRGTYGYTF; d_gene: .; v_gene: TRBV28
CDR3aa: CASISISGTGHWQPQHF; d_gene: TRBD1; v_gene: TRBV23-1
CDR3aa: CASRSLGHLNTEAFF; d_gene: .; v_gene: TRBV28
CDR3aa: CASSGGREADTGELFF; d_gene: .; v_gene: TRBV21-1
CDR3aa: CASSEYPSSYNEQFF; d_gene: .; v_gene: TRBV5-1
CDR3aa: CASSLDRVLVEQYF; d_gene: TRBD1; v_gene: TRBV28
CDR3aa: CASSPSADRGSSGNQPQHF; d_gene: TRBD1; v_gene: TRBV5-5
CDR3aa: CASSAGVWPIEQYF; d_gene: .; v_gene: TRBV9
CDR3aa: CASSTRTGSNEQYF; d_gene: TRBD1; v_gene: TRBV19
CDR3aa: CASSLEPGLAAAWGFF; d_gene: TRBD2; v_gene: TRBV5-1
CDR3aa: CASSQPNRGRLYTEAFF; d_gene: TRBD1; v_gene: TRBV5-8
CDR3aa: CASSLGGASGYLEQYF; d_gene: TRBD2; v_gene: TRBV5-4
CDR3aa: CASSPQGVYGYTF; d_gene: TRBD1; v_gene: TRBV27
CDR3aa: CAISDRQAPSGNTIYF; d_gene: .; v_gene: TRBV10-3
CDR3aa: CASSARLGAYEQYF; d_gene: .; v_gene: TRBV28
CDR3aa: CASSKWDTGELFF; d_gene: .; v_gene: TRBV2
CDR3aa: CASTRIPEAHTEAFF; d_gene: .; v_gene: TRBV6-1
CDR3aa: CASSVGQGVEKLFF; d_gene: TRBD1; v_gene: TRBV9
CDR3aa: CASSPGSMRTDTQYF; d_gene: .; v_gene: TRBV5-1
CDR3aa: CASSQWGRADTQYF; d_gene: .; v_gene: TRBV5-4
CDR3aa: CASSFLGSLYGYTF; d_gene: .; v_gene: TRBV28
CDR3aa: CASGLGYQGADGYTF; d_gene: TRBD1; v_gene: TRBV12-5